Listed below are T cell receptor beta chains from one sample, sequenced in a study of identical twins. A single record per CDR3 protein comes from TCRdb applying MiXCR to the 5' RACE reads. The sample shows roughly 1.6 million distinct CDR3 sequences, less than 35% of them seen only once. What was sequenced was cord blood. These receptors were collected from a newborn girl in good health. The CDR3 runs from the conserved cysteine through the conserved F or W. A D gene is named only where the DNA matches it firmly. A row's size may be missing; if present it is once, few, many or a size class.

J,V,size,D,DNA,CDR3
TRBJ2-3,TRBV20-1,few,-,TGCAGTGCTACCAGGACTAGCACAGATACGCAGTATTTT,CSATRTSTDTQYF
TRBJ1-4,TRBV20-1,-,-,TGCAGTGCTAAAGACACAACTAATGAAAAACTGTTTTTT,CSAKDTTNEKLFF
TRBJ1-1,TRBV5-1,-,-,TGCGCCAGCAGCTTGTTGGCACTTCAGGGCAACACTGAAGCTTTCTTT,CASSLLALQGNTEAFF
TRBJ1-1,TRBV11-2,many,-,TGTGCCAGCAGTTCCCAAGGGGGCACTGAAGCTTTCTTT,CASSSQGGTEAFF
TRBJ2-1,TRBV19,once,-,TGTGCCAGTAGTTATAACGGAAACAATGAGCAGTTCTTC,CASSYNGNNEQFF
TRBJ2-1,TRBV24-1,-,TRBD2,TGTGCCACCAGTGATTTAGGGCTAGCGGGTAGAAATGAGCAGTTCTTC,CATSDLGLAGRNEQFF
TRBJ2-1,TRBV5-6,-,TRBD1,TGTGCCAGCAGCTATCCGGGACAGTCCTACAATGAGCAGTTCTTC,CASSYPGQSYNEQFF
TRBJ2-3,TRBV5-1,few,-,TGCGCCAGCAGCTTACAGAGCTCAGATACGCAGTATTTT,CASSLQSSDTQYF
TRBJ2-7,TRBV12-3/TRBV12-4,-,-,TGTGCCAGCAGCGGGACCACCACCAATGAGCAGTACTTC,CASSGTTTNEQYF
TRBJ2-4,TRBV5-1,many,-,TGCGCCAGCAGCTTGGGCCGGAAAAACATTCAGTACTTC,CASSLGRKNIQYF
TRBJ2-3,TRBV20-1,many,-,TGCAGTGCCCTTACAGATACGCAGTATTTT,CSALTDTQYF
TRBJ1-2,TRBV14,-,TRBD1,TGTGCCAGCAGCCAAGGAGCCACAGGGGATGGCTGCACCTTC,CASSQGATGDGCTF
TRBJ1-5,TRBV10-3,few,TRBD1,TGTGCCATCGGGGGACAGGGAAAGCAGCCCCAGCATTTT,CAIGGQGKQPQHF
TRBJ1-2,TRBV11-2,few,-,TGTGCCAGCAGCTTAGGGGGCAGGGTGCGGTATGGCTACACCTTC,CASSLGGRVRYGYTF
TRBJ1-4,TRBV3-1,-,TRBD1,TGTGCCAGCAGCGAAGGCAGGGGGCGTGTTAATGAAAAACTGTTTTTT,CASSEGRGRVNEKLFF
TRBJ2-7,TRBV4-1,few,-,TGCGCCAGCAGCCAAGTTCTCACAGGGTCCCCCTACGAGCAGTACTTC,CASSQVLTGSPYEQYF
TRBJ1-2,TRBV29-1,many,-,TGCAGCGTCAAGGGCCTCTCCTATGGCTACACCTTC,CSVKGLSYGYTF
TRBJ2-5,TRBV12-5,-,TRBD2,TGTGCTAGTGGTTTGGTACTAGCGGGAGGAGGCAATGAGCAGTACTTC,CASGLVLAGGGNEQYF
TRBJ1-1,TRBV28,few,-,TGTGCCAGCAGCACAGGGAGGGGGGAAGCTTTCTTT,CASSTGRGEAFF
TRBJ2-7,TRBV20-1,many,TRBD1,TGCAGTGCTATTAAGACAGGGTTGGACGAGCAGTACTTC,CSAIKTGLDEQYF
TRBJ2-3,TRBV9,once,TRBD2,TGTGCCAGCAGCGTAGCGGGAGGGCCGGGGACAGATACGCAGTATTTT,CASSVAGGPGTDTQYF
TRBJ2-3,TRBV29-1,-,-,TGCAGCGTTGAAGGCAGTTGGAGTAGGACAGATACGCAGTATTTT,CSVEGSWSRTDTQYF
TRBJ1-6,TRBV2,-,-,TGTGCCAGCAGTGAATTTAGGGAATCCTATAATTCACCCCTCCACTTT,CASSEFRESYNSPLHF
TRBJ1-1,TRBV7-9,few,TRBD1,TGTGCCAGCAGACACCTCCAGGGGGCGAACACTGAAGCTTTCTTT,CASRHLQGANTEAFF